This entry lists 23 T cell receptor beta chains sequenced from one sample in a study of CD8+ T cells in alopecia areata. Reverse transcribed after extraction, RNA yielded cDNA as the sequencing template. Sequencing was performed with immunoSEQ multiplex PCR; in TCRdb, only in-frame clones are kept and a portion is missing. The sample contains some 240,000 clones, 57% of which appear only once. The material was CD4+ T cells sorted from blood, obtained at week 0. The receptors here all came from a human donor with alopecia areata.

This chain joins TRBV7-9 and TRBJ2-5, with TRBD2 matching 9 bases. Germline CDR1 SEHNR, CDR2 FQNEAQ (reference sequence). The CDR3 covers 15 residues. J was trimmed by 5 bases and V by 3 bases; bases with no gene match: 7. The CDR3 nucleotides read TGTGCCAGCAGCTTGGGCGGGAGGGCCGGCGAGACCCAGTACTTC. Protein sequence: CASSLGGRAGETQYF.

J is TRBJ2-7 and V is TRBV28; no clear D. This CDR3 region has 11 residues. Germline CDR1 and CDR2: MDHEN and SYDVKM. The V end lost 6 bases, the J end lost 4 bases, and 7 bases lay between the germline ends. The CDR3 here is CASRSIYEQYF. CDR3 sequence (DNA): TGTGCCAGCAGGTCGATTTACGAGCAGTACTTC.

As concerns this clone: The same CDR3 is also encoded by other DNA sequences in this sample. The chain couples TRBV2 to TRBJ2-2; D remains ambiguous. V was clipped by 3 bases and J by 5 bases, with 4 bases between them. CDR1 and CDR2 from the germline V gene are SNHLY and FYNNEI. The CDR3 is 12 amino acids. The DNA of the CDR3 is TGTGCCAGCAGTGAGTTGACCGGGGAGCTGTTTTTT. Translating gives CASSELTGELFF.

About this clone: This sample includes further DNA sequences coding for the same CDR3. This chain joins TRBV29-1 and TRBJ2-2, with TRBD1 identical over 7 bases. The V gene's germline CDR1 is SQVTM and CDR2 ANQGSEA. Trimming cost V 6 bases and J 1 base; bases outside gene matches: 5. This CDR3 has 14 residues. CDR3 sequence: CSVRTGLNTGELFF. CDR3 bases: TGCAGCGTCCGGACAGGCCTGAACACCGGGGAGCTGTTTTTT.

The chain couples TRBV7-9 to TRBJ2-1; 7 bases match TRBD2. The V gene end was trimmed by 5 bases and the J gene end by 8 bases; junction bases not matched to a gene: 9. Germline V CDR1 and CDR2: SEHNR, FQNEAQ (reference sequence). The CDR3 loop spans 14 amino acids. The CDR3 sequence is CASSAGAASHEQFF. CDR3 DNA: TGTGCCAGCAGCGCGGGAGCCGCGAGCCATGAGCAGTTCTTC.

The CDR3 protein is CSVGGRGSYNEQFF. The CDR3 DNA reads as TGCAGCGTTGGGGGGCGCGGATCCTACAATGAGCAGTTCTTC. The rearrangement joins TRBV29-1 to TRBJ2-1, with D perhaps TRBD1 (6 bases). V was pared by 4 bases and J by 1 base, with 11 bases between. The CDR3 extends over 14 amino acids. CDR1 is SQVTM and CDR2 is ANQGSEA in the germline V gene.

The chain uses TRBV5-6 and TRBJ2-4, with 9 bases lining up with TRBD1. J lost 3 bases, V lost 2 bases, and 9 bases had no gene match. The CDR3 totals 17 residues. Germline V gene sequence: CDR1 SGHDT, CDR2 YYEEEE. The CDR3 nucleotides are TGTGCCAGCAGCTTCGGCCGGGACAGGGCGGGCAAAAACATTCAGTACTTC. Translated: CASSFGRDRAGKNIQYF.

This chain connects TRBV6-5 to TRBJ2-3; no definite D call. Trimming stripped 2 bases from V and 3 bases from J, with 9 bases between. Germline CDR1 is MNHEY and CDR2 is SVGAGI. The length of the CDR3 is 14 residues. This CDR3 is CASSYARVTDTQYF. DNA of the CDR3: TGTGCCAGCAGTTACGCGAGAGTAACAGATACGCAGTATTTT.

The rearrangement uses TRBV4-1 and TRBJ2-2; possibly TRBD2 for D (5 bases). Germline CDR1 MGHRA, CDR2 YSYEKL. Trimming removed 1 base from V and 4 bases from J, with 13 bases in between. The CDR3 contains 16 residues. CDR3 sequence (DNA): TGCGCCAGCAGCCAAGGGGTTGGTGGGAGCACCGGGGAGCTGTTTTTT. It encodes CASSQGVGGSTGELFF.

J is TRBJ2-5 and V is TRBV27, with 9 bases aligning to TRBD1. The length of the CDR3 is 14 residues. Germline-derived CDR1 and CDR2 are MNHEY and SMNVEV (reference sequence). The V and J ends lost 4 bases and 7 bases, in that order; junction bases with no gene match: 7. As DNA, the CDR3 is TGTGCCAGCAGTTCTCGGGACAGGGTTGGGACCCAGTACTTC. The encoded protein is CASSSRDRVGTQYF.

This CDR3 reads CASSLVRGQGGYEQYF. CDR3 coding DNA: TGTGCCAGCAGCTTGGTGCGGGGACAGGGGGGATACGAGCAGTACTTC. This chain links TRBV5-6 with TRBJ2-7, with 11 bases matching TRBD1. The CDR3 runs to 16 residues. Germline loops: CDR1 SGHDT, CDR2 YYEEEE. The V segment lost 0 bases and the J segment 4 bases; nucleotides outside the gene matches: 6. Together with reference TRBV5-6 and TRBJ2-7, the CDR3 gives the full variable domain: DAGVTQSPTHLIKTRGQQVTLRCSPKSGHDTVSWYQQALGQGPQFIFQYYEEEERQRGNFPDRFSGHQFPNYSSELNVNALLLGDSALYLCASSLVRGQGGYEQYFGPGTRLTVT.

The chain uses TRBV2 and TRBJ1-2; D may be TRBD1 (5 bases). CDR1 and CDR2 (germline): SNHLY, FYNNEI. The CDR3 spans 13 residues. V gave up 11 bases and J gave up 10 bases, with 23 bases separating them. The CDR3 DNA sequence: TGTGCCGGCCACAGGATTTACAAAGCGGCCTACACCTTC. Its translation is CAGHRIYKAAYTF.

The chain couples TRBV6-1 to TRBJ1-2, with 10 bases identical to TRBD1. The CDR3 totals 14 residues. The germline V gene encodes CDR1 MNHNS and CDR2 SASEGT. Unmatched junction bases numbered 4, after V lost 7 bases and J lost 2 bases. The CDR3 DNA is TGTGCCAGCACCCGGGACAGGGGAAACTATGGCTACACCTTC. Its translation is CASTRDRGNYGYTF.

This clone was detected ten times or more. This chain links TRBV5-4 with TRBJ2-7; TRBD1 agrees at 11 bases. Germline CDR1 SGHNT, CDR2 YYREEE (reference sequence). The CDR3 is 13 amino acids. V was pared by 4 bases and J by 7 bases, with 4 bases of the junction left unmatched. This CDR3 is CASSPDRGREQYF. The CDR3 DNA follows: TGTGCCAGCAGCCCGGACAGGGGGCGTGAGCAGTACTTC.

The rearrangement joins TRBV9 to TRBJ1-4; D perhaps matches TRBD1 (5 bases). Trimming left V 4 bases short and J 6 bases short, with 19 bases between. Germline V lookup: CDR1 SGDLS, CDR2 YYNGEE. This CDR3 contains 16 residues. CDR3 amino acids: CASSLTDGARYEKLFF. Here the CDR3 DNA reads TGTGCCAGCAGCCTGACTGACGGGGCGCGCTATGAAAAACTGTTTTTT.

The rearrangement uses TRBV5-1 and TRBJ2-5, with 7 bases fitting TRBD2. Germline values: CDR1 SGHRS, CDR2 YFSETQ. CDR3 length: 14 residues. V trimming: 5 bases; J trimming: 5 bases; junction bases outside the gene matches: 9. The CDR3 bases are TGCGCCAGCAGACCCGGCGGGGGTTCGGAGACCCAGTACTTC. It is translated as CASRPGGGSETQYF.

J is TRBJ1-1 and V is TRBV6-5; maybe TRBD1 (6 bases). The V gene's germline CDR1 is MNHEY and CDR2 SVGAGI. V lost 4 bases, J lost 1 base, and 10 bases lay in between. The CDR3 has 14 amino acids. The CDR3 sequence is CASSSDRRNTEAFF. CDR3 DNA: TGTGCCAGCAGTTCCGACAGGAGGAACACTGAAGCTTTCTTT.

V usage is TRBV30 and J usage is TRBJ1-2, with TRBD1 identical over 8 bases. V gave up 5 bases and J gave up 2 bases; unmatched junction bases: 4. The CDR3 covers 13 residues. Germline V gene data show CDR1 as GTSNPN and CDR2 as SVGIG (reference sequence). The CDR3 DNA sequence: TGTGCCTGGCTTAGGACAGGGAACTATGGCTACACCTTC. The encoded protein is CAWLRTGNYGYTF.

J is TRBJ2-6 and V is TRBV2; 8 bases line up with TRBD1. Germline CDR1 is SNHLY and CDR2 is FYNNEI. This CDR3 spans 17 amino acids. The J segment lost 4 bases and the V segment lost 1 base, leaving 6 bases of the junction unmatched. The CDR3 here is CASSEGQGALGANVLTF. For the CDR3, the DNA is TGTGCCAGCAGTGAAGGGCAGGGGGCGCTGGGGGCCAACGTCCTGACTTTC.

This sequence joins TRBV25-1 and TRBJ2-1; 13 bases fit TRBD2. V trimming: 4 bases; J trimming: 8 bases; junction bases outside the gene matches: 11. Germline lookup yields CDR1 MGHDK and CDR2 SYGVNS. The CDR3 is 17 residues long. The CDR3, as DNA: TGTGCCAGCAGTGCTCCCGGACTAGCGGGAGTCCGGCATGAGCAGTTCTTC. Translating it yields CASSAPGLAGVRHEQFF.

The V call is TRBV4-1, the J call TRBJ1-1; D gene uncertain. Trimming cost V 0 bases and J 5 bases, with 10 bases left between them. This CDR3 contains 14 residues. CDR1 is MGHRA, CDR2 YSYEKL, per germline. The CDR3 sequence: CASSQEAPGTEAFF. Written as DNA, the CDR3 is TGCGCCAGCAGCCAAGAAGCCCCGGGGACTGAAGCTTTCTTT.

The chain's CDR3 is CASSSIYSGANVLTF. The CDR3 DNA is TGTGCCAGCAGCTCTATTTACTCTGGGGCCAACGTCCTGACTTTC. The rearrangement uses TRBV7-9 and TRBJ2-6; D call uncertain. The ends were cut back, 4 bases at V and 0 bases at J, with 7 bases in the middle. This CDR3 has 15 residues. Germline V gene lookup returns CDR1 SEHNR and CDR2 FQNEAQ (reference sequence).

The chain recombines TRBV4-1 with TRBJ2-7, with D maybe TRBD2 (5 bases). This CDR3 is 13 amino acids long. V was shortened by 8 bases and J by 3 bases, with 14 bases between the two germline ends. Germline values: CDR1 MGHRA, CDR2 YSYEKL. The CDR3 loop is CASGLGLGYEQYF. DNA for the CDR3: TGCGCCAGCGGACTCGGTCTGGGCTACGAGCAGTACTTC.